This T cell receptor (beta chain) was documented in a study of T-cell reconstitution after alpha-beta-depleted transplantation in children. This clonotype appeared a few times. The CDR3 covers 13 residues. The V end lost 5 bases, the J end lost 2 bases, and 11 bases lay between the germline ends. Germline V gene lookup returns CDR1 SGHRS and CDR2 YFSETQ. Unique molecular identifiers tagged the TCRbeta library. One entry per CDR3 protein results from TCRdb running MiXCR on the PCR reads. The sample includes 700,000 to 950,000 distinct CDR3 sequences, roughly 15% seen only once; the top ten take approximately 5%.

Sequenced material: PBMCs, mostly from graft donor cells, taken 360 days after TCRalphabeta/CD19-depleted stem cell transplant. The sequence derives from a male patient under 18 who had a stem cell transplant for acute lymphoblastic leukemia, so the T cells may come from the graft donor. J is TRBJ2-7 and V is TRBV5-1, with a tentative D call TRBD1 (5 bases). The CDR3 loop reads CASSYHRTYEQYF. The CDR3, as DNA: TGCGCCAGCAGTTATCACAGGACCTACGAGCAGTACTTC.